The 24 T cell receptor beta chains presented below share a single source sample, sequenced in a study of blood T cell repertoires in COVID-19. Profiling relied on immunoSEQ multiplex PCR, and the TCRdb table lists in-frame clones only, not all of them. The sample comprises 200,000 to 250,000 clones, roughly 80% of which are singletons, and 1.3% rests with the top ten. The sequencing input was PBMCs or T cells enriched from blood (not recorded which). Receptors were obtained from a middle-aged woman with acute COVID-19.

CDR3 bases: TGCGCCAGCAGCTACGACAGGGGGAATGGCTACACCTTC. Translating gives CASSYDRGNGYTF. V is TRBV5-1 and J is TRBJ1-2, with 9 bases identical to TRBD1. Trimming removed 3 bases from V and 6 bases from J; junction bases left unmatched: 3. There are 13 residues in the CDR3. CDR1 SGHRS and CDR2 YFSETQ come from the germline V gene.

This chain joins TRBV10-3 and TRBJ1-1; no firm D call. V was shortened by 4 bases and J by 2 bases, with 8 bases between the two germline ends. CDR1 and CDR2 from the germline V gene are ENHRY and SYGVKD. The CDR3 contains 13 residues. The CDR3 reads CAISGAPNTEAFF. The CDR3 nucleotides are TGTGCCATCAGTGGGGCCCCAAACACTGAAGCTTTCTTT.

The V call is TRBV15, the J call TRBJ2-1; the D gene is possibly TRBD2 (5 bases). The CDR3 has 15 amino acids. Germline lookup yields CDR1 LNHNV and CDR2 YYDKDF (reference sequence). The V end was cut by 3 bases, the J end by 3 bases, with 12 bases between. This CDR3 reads CATSSRLADYNEQFF. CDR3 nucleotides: TGTGCCACCAGCAGCCGCCTAGCAGACTACAATGAGCAGTTCTTC.

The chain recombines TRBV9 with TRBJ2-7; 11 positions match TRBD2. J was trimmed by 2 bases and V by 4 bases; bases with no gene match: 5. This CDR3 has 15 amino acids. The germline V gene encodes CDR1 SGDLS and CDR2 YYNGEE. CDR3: CASSMILAGAYEQYF. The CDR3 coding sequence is TGTGCCAGCAGCATGATACTAGCGGGAGCCTACGAGCAGTACTTC. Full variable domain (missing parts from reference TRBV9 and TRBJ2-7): DSGVTQTPKHLITATGQRVTLRCSPRSGDLSVYWYQQSLDQGLQFLIQYYNGEERAKGNILERFSAQQFPDLHSELNLSSLELGDSALYFCASSMILAGAYEQYFGPGTRLTVT.

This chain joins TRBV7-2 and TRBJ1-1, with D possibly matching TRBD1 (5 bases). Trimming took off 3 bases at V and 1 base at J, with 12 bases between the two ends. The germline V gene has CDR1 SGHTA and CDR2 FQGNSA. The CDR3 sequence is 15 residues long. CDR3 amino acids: CASSFQWGRNTEAFF. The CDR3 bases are TGTGCCAGCAGCTTTCAATGGGGCCGGAACACTGAAGCTTTCTTT.

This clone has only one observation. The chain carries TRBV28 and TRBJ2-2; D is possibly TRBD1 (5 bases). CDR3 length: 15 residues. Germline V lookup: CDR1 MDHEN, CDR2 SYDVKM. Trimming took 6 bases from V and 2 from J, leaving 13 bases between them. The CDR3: CASRRTPINTGELFF. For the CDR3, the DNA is TGTGCCAGCAGGCGGACACCTATTAACACCGGGGAGCTGTTTTTT.

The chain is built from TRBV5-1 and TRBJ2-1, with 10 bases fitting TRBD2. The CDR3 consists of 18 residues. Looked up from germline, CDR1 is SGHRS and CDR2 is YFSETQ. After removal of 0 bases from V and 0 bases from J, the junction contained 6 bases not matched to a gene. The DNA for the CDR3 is TGCGCCAGCAGCTTGGTAAGTGGACTAGCGGACTCCTACAATGAGCAGTTCTTC. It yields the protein CASSLVSGLADSYNEQFF.

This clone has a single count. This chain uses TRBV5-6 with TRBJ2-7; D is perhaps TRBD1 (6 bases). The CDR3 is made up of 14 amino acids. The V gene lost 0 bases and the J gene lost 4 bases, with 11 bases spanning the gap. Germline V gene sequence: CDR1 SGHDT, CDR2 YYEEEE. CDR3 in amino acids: CASSLARTDYEQYF. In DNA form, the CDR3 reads TGTGCCAGCAGCTTGGCCCGGACAGATTACGAGCAGTACTTC.

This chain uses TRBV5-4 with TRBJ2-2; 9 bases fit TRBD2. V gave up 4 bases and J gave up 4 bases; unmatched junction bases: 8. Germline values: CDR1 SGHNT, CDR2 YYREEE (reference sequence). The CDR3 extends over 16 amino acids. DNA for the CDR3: TGTGCCAGCAGCCCCCAGGGCGGGAGGGGCACCGGGGAGCTGTTTTTT. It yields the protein CASSPQGGRGTGELFF.

Here the CDR3 DNA reads TGTGCCAGCTCGCTACGGACTAGCGGGAGTTACACAGATACGCAGTATTTT. Encoded protein: CASSLRTSGSYTDTQYF. The chain links TRBV18 to TRBJ2-3, with 13 bases matching TRBD2. The junction had 8 bases not matched to a gene; V was cut back by 6 bases and J by 2 bases. Germline V gives CDR1 KGHSH, CDR2 LQKENI. The CDR3 extends over 17 amino acids.

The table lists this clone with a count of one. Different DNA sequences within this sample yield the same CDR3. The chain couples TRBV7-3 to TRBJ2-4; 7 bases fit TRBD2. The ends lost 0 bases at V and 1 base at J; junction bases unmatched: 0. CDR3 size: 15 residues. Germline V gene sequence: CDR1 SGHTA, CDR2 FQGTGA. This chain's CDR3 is CASSLTSGAKNIQYF. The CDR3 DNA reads TGTGCCAGCAGCTTAACTAGCGGGGCCAAAAACATTCAGTACTTC. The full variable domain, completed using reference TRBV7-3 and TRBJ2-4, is GAGVSQTPSNKVTEKGKYVELRCDPISGHTALYWYRQSLGQGPEFLIYFQGTGAADDSGLPNDRFFAVRPEGSVSTLKIQRTERGDSAVYLCASSLTSGAKNIQYFGAGTRLSVL.

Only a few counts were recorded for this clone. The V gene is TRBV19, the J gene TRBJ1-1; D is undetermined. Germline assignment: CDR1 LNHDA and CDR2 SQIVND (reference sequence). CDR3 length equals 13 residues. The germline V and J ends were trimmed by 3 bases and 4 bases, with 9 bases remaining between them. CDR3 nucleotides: TGTGCCAGTAGTATGGCGGGTATCACTGAAGCTTTCTTT. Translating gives CASSMAGITEAFF.

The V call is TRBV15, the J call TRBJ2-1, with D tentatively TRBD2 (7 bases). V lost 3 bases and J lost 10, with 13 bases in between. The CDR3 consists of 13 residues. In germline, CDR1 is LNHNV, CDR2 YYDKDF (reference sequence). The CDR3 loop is CATSRNREGEQFF. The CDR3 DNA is TGTGCCACCAGCAGGAACAGGGAGGGGGAGCAGTTCTTC.

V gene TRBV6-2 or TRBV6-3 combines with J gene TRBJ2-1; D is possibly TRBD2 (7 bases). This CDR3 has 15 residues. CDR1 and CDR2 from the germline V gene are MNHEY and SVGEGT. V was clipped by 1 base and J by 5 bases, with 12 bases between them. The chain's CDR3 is CASSYYGGHNNEQFF. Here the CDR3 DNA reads TGTGCCAGCAGTTACTACGGGGGGCACAACAATGAGCAGTTCTTC.

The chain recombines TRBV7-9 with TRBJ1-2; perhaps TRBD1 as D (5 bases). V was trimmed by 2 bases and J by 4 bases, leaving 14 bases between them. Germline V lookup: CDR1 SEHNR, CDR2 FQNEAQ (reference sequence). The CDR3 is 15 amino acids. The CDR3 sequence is CASSLQSGTPYGYTF. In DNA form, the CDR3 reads TGTGCCAGCAGCTTACAATCCGGGACTCCCTATGGCTACACCTTC.

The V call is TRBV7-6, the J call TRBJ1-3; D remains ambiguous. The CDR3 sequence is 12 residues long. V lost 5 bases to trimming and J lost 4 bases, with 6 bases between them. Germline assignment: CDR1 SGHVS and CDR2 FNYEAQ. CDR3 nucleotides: TGTGCCAGCAGCCTCGCGGGAAACACCATATATTTT. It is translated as CASSLAGNTIYF.

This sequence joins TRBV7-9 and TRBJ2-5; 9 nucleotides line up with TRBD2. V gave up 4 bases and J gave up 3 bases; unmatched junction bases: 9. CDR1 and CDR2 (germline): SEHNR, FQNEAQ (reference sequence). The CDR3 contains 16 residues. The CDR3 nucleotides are TGTGCCAGCAGCTCACCTCCTAGCGGGGTCGAAGAGACCCAGTACTTC. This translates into CASSSPPSGVEETQYF.

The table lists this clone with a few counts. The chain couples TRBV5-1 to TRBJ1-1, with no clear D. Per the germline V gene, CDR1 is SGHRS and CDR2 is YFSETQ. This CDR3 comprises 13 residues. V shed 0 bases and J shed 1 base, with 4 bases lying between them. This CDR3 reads CASSLDRNTEAFF. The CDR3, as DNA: TGCGCCAGCAGCTTGGACAGGAACACTGAAGCTTTCTTT.

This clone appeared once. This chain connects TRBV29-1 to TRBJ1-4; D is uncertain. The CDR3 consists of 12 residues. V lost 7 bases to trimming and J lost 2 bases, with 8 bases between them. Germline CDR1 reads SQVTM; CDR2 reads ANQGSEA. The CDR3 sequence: CSAGRTNEKLFF. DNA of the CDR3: TGCAGCGCGGGGAGGACTAATGAAAAACTGTTTTTT.

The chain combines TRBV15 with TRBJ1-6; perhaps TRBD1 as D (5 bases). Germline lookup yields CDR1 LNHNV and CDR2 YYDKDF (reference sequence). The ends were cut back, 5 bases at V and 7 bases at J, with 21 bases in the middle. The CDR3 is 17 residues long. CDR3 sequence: CATSPHPSQGWNSPLHF. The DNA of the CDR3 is TGTGCCACCAGCCCCCATCCCTCCCAGGGATGGAATTCACCCCTCCACTTT.

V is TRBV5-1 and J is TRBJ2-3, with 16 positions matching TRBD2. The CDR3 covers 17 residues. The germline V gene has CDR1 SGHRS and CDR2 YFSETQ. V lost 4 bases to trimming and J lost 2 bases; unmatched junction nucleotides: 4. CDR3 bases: TGCGCCAGCAGCGAGGGACTAGCGGGGGGGACCACAGATACGCAGTATTTT. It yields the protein CASSEGLAGGTTDTQYF.

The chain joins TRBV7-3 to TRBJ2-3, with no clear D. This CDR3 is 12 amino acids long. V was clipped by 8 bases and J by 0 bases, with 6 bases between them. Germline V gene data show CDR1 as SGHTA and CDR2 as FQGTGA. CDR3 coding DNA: TGTGCCAGCTGCTCTAGCACAGATACGCAGTATTTT. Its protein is CASCSSTDTQYF. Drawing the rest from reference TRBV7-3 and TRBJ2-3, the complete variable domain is GAGVSQTPSNKVTEKGKYVELRCDPISGHTALYWYRQSLGQGPEFLIYFQGTGAADDSGLPNDRFFAVRPEGSVSTLKIQRTERGDSAVYLCASCSSTDTQYFGPGTRLTVL.

The CDR3 loop reads CASSPRTGRANTIYF. Here the CDR3 DNA reads TGTGCCAGCAGCCCCAGGACAGGGAGGGCAAACACCATATATTTT. The chain employs TRBV9 and TRBJ1-3; 8 bases match TRBD1. CDR1 and CDR2 from the germline V gene are SGDLS and YYNGEE. J was trimmed by 6 bases and V by 4 bases; bases with no gene match: 9. This CDR3 comprises 15 residues.

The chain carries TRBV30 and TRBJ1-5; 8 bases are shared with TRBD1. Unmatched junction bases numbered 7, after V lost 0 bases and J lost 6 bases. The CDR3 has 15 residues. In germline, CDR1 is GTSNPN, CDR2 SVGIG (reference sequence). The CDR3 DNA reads TGTGCCTGGAGTGTAGGTTGGCAGGGGGCTCAGCCCCAGCATTTT. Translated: CAWSVGWQGAQPQHF.